The 5 T cell receptor beta chains presented below share a single source sample, sequenced in a study of T cell responses to AZD1222 COVID-19 vaccine. Assay: immunoSEQ multiplex PCR; the TCRdb copy retains only in-frame clones and omits some. The table has 180,000 or so clones, roughly 91% seen once. The sample consisted of peripheral blood, taken 28 days after the second AZD1222 dose. Receptor source: an adult who received the AZD1222 COVID-19 vaccine.

This chain connects TRBV28 to TRBJ2-5; tentatively, D is TRBD1 (5 bases). The CDR3 consists of 14 residues. Germline V gene sequence: CDR1 MDHEN, CDR2 SYDVKM. Trimming stripped 2 bases from V and 5 bases from J, with 12 bases between. In DNA form, the CDR3 reads TGTGCCAGCAGTTTAGGCGTACAGGCGGAGACCCAGTACTTC. It codes for CASSLGVQAETQYF.

J is TRBJ2-7 and V is TRBV28; 7 nucleotides line up with TRBD1. This CDR3 contains 15 residues. J lost 0 bases, V lost 6 bases, and 8 bases had no gene match. Germline CDR1 is MDHEN and CDR2 is SYDVKM. The CDR3 is CASSQPGQSSYEQYF. For the CDR3, the DNA is TGTGCCAGCAGCCAGCCGGGACAGAGCTCCTACGAGCAGTACTTC.

The gene calls are TRBV9 and TRBJ2-1; D remains ambiguous. CDR1 is SGDLS, CDR2 YYNGEE, per germline. With 1 base removed from V and 5 bases from J, the gap between germline ends came to 13 bases. The CDR3 consists of 15 residues. The CDR3: CASSVIPTNHNEQFF. The CDR3 region has the DNA TGTGCCAGCAGCGTAATCCCTACAAACCACAATGAGCAGTTCTTC.

This chain connects TRBV6-2 or TRBV6-3 to TRBJ2-7; D is unclear. CDR3 length: 13 residues. Trimming left V 0 bases short and J 6 bases short, with 9 bases between. Germline V lookup: CDR1 MNHEY, CDR2 SVGEGT. CDR3 residues: CASSYSPLPEQYF. CDR3 in DNA: TGTGCCAGCAGTTACTCCCCACTACCCGAGCAGTACTTC.

The gene calls are TRBV7-2 and TRBJ2-5; D ambiguous. Trimming removed 1 base at V and 0 bases at J, with 6 bases between. The length of the CDR3 is 14 residues. In germline, CDR1 is SGHTA, CDR2 FQGNSA. CDR3 sequence: CASSLGMHQETQYF. In nucleotides, the CDR3 is TGTGCCAGCAGCTTAGGGATGCACCAAGAGACCCAGTACTTC.